The 25 T cell receptor beta chains below all came from one sample that was sequenced in a study of cytomegalovirus exposure and HLA in healthy donors (dated by TCRdb to about 2017). The library was prepared using the immunoSEQ multiplex PCR assay. The multiplex PCR relied on a mix of 60 forward primers for TCR Vbeta segments and 13 reverse primers for TCR Jbeta segments. What TCRdb holds here is the immuneACCESS table cut down to in-frame rearrangements. Part of the clones is not present; checked against another copy, under half of the missing clones reflect an unresolved V gene, and the others are unexplained. Here the sample has under 95,000 clones; 6.5% to 8% occur a single time. Together, the top ten hold approximately 2.5% of the sample. What was sequenced was PBMCs. These receptors were obtained from a man between 50 and 59 years old in good health and CMV-seronegative.

The chain has TRBV6-6 and TRBJ1-4; 7 bases align to TRBD1. The length of the CDR3 is 15 residues. The junction had 8 bases not matched to a gene; V was cut back by 2 bases and J by 8 bases. Germline V CDR1 and CDR2: MNHNY, SVGAGI (reference sequence). The CDR3 sequence: CASSYPSGGEEKLFF. The DNA of the CDR3 is TGTGCCAGCAGTTACCCCTCAGGGGGAGAGGAAAAACTGTTTTTT.

This clone occurred a few times. This sequence joins TRBV7-8 and TRBJ1-1, with D possibly being TRBD1 (5 bases). V lost 5 bases and J 10 bases, leaving 14 bases between the germline ends. The CDR3 has 12 residues. In germline, CDR1 is SGHVS, CDR2 FQNEAQ. Written as DNA, the CDR3 is TGTGCCAGCAGCCCTCAGGGTTATGGAGCTTTCTTT. Encoded protein: CASSPQGYGAFF.

This clone was counted between two and nine times. Its ends do not fully match the called genes, so a read error is possible. This chain links TRBV7-7 with TRBJ1-6; 7 bases are shared with TRBD1. The length of the CDR3 is 17 residues. The germline V gene has CDR1 SSHAT and CDR2 FNYEAQ (reference sequence). This CDR3 reads CASSATPVGQANSPLHF. The CDR3 DNA sequence: TGTGCTAGCAGCGCCACCCCCGTTGGACAGGCTAATTCACCCCTCCACTTT.

The V call is TRBV11-2, the J call TRBJ2-5, with 8 bases that match TRBD2. Germline V gene sequence: CDR1 SGHAT, CDR2 FQNNGV. CDR3 size: 14 residues. V lost 6 bases and J lost 7; bases outside the gene matches: 10. CDR3 bases: TGTGCCAGCAGGGAACCAAGCGGGAGAGGGACCCAGTACTTC. Protein sequence: CASREPSGRGTQYF.

In this sample, this clone turned up a few times. The CDR3 spells CASSQVSGLEETQYF. CDR3 nucleotides: TGCGCCAGCAGCCAAGTTTCGGGACTTGAAGAGACCCAGTACTTC. The V and J genes are TRBV4-1 and TRBJ2-5; D might be TRBD2 (6 bases). Germline lookup yields CDR1 MGHRA and CDR2 YSYEKL. There are 15 residues in the CDR3. Trimming took off 1 base at V and 3 bases at J, with 12 bases between the two ends.

Only a few counts were recorded for this clone. The chain has TRBV15 and TRBJ2-2; 9 bases fit TRBD2. V shed 5 bases, J shed 4 bases, and the junction held 11 bases outside the gene matches. From germline, CDR1 is LNHNV and CDR2 YYDKDF (reference sequence). The CDR3 is made up of 17 amino acids. CDR3 nucleotides: TGTGCCACCAGCCGAGTCGCGGGAGGGCCAGGCACCGGGGAGCTGTTTTTT. Its translation: CATSRVAGGPGTGELFF.

This clone was picked up a small number of times. This chain links TRBV6-6 with TRBJ2-2; TRBD1 might be the D (5 bases). The CDR3 has 15 amino acids. Looked up from germline, CDR1 is MNHNY and CDR2 is SVGAGI (reference sequence). V lost 7 bases to trimming and J lost 3 bases, with 15 bases between them. CDR3 DNA: TGTGCCAGCATCTTCGCAGGGTCGTACACCGGGGAGCTGTTTTTT. It is translated as CASIFAGSYTGELFF.

The genes are TRBV29-1 and TRBJ2-7; D gene uncertain. V lost 4 bases to trimming and J lost 4 bases, with 20 bases between them. CDR1 is SQVTM, CDR2 ANQGSEA, per germline. The CDR3 has 15 residues. Here the CDR3 DNA reads TGCAGCGTTGTAATCCCCAGGTCGTTGGGTTACGAGCAGTACTTC. This translates into CSVVIPRSLGYEQYF.

This clone was detected a few times. The J gene is TRBJ1-4, the V gene TRBV15, with unresolved D. The CDR3 loop spans 15 amino acids. The germline V and J ends were trimmed by 1 base and 0 bases, with 6 bases remaining between them. Germline values: CDR1 LNHNV, CDR2 YYDKDF (reference sequence). The DNA for the CDR3 is TGTGCCACCAGCAGAGGAGGAACAACTAATGAAAAACTGTTTTTT. This gives the protein CATSRGGTTNEKLFF.

Points on this clone: The junction does not match germline at one end; this may be a read error. The rearrangement joins TRBV2 to TRBJ1-6; 8 bases are shared with TRBD1. The CDR3 is 12 amino acids. CDR1 and CDR2 from the germline V gene are SNHLY and FYNNEI. CDR3 DNA sequence: TGTGCCAGCAGCCTTACCCGGGACAGGTTGGATTTT. The encoded protein is CASSLTRDRLDF.

The chain joins TRBV29-1 to TRBJ2-3, with a possible D match to TRBD1 (6 bases). This CDR3 spans 15 amino acids. V was pared by 6 bases and J by 0 bases, with 16 bases between. Looked up from germline, CDR1 is SQVTM and CDR2 is ANQGSEA. CDR3 region: CSVSGAVFSTDTQYF. CDR3 nucleotides: TGCAGCGTCTCAGGGGCGGTTTTTAGCACAGATACGCAGTATTTT.

The genes are TRBV6-1 and TRBJ2-7; possibly TRBD1 for D (5 bases). Germline V gene data show CDR1 as MNHNS and CDR2 as SASEGT. V shed 5 bases and J shed 3 bases, with 11 bases lying between them. The CDR3 is made up of 13 amino acids. CDR3 amino acids: CASSSQGGYEQYF. Written as DNA, the CDR3 is TGTGCCAGCAGTTCGCAGGGTGGCTACGAGCAGTACTTC.

In its sample, this clone was seen a few times. The CDR3 coding sequence is TGTGCCAGCAGCTCCCGACAGGGGGGAACCTACGAGCAGTACTTC. Translated, it gives CASSSRQGGTYEQYF. The V gene is TRBV5-4, the J gene TRBJ2-7; 9 nucleotides agree with TRBD1. J was trimmed by 2 bases and V by 3 bases; bases with no gene match: 6. The CDR3 runs to 15 residues. Germline assignment: CDR1 SGHNT and CDR2 YYREEE (reference sequence).

In its sample, this clone was seen a few times. Other DNA sequences in this specimen translate into the identical CDR3. The V and J genes are TRBV5-5 and TRBJ1-2; perhaps TRBD1 as D (5 bases). The V end was cut by 5 bases, the J end by 5 bases, with 16 bases between. CDR1 is SGHKS and CDR2 is YYEKEE in the germline V gene (reference sequence). CDR3 length equals 14 residues. CDR3 protein: CASSPGPRGYGYTF. Written as DNA, the CDR3 is TGTGCCAGCAGTCCGGGCCCCCGGGGGTATGGCTACACCTTC.

The rearrangement uses TRBV29-1 and TRBJ2-1; D is perhaps TRBD1 (6 bases). CDR1 is SQVTM, CDR2 ANQGSEA, per germline. CDR3 length: 14 residues. V was pared by 7 bases and J by 1 base, with 14 bases between. CDR3 in amino acids: CSAGTGISYNEQFF. CDR3 sequence (DNA): TGCAGCGCGGGAACAGGGATATCCTACAATGAGCAGTTCTTC.

The chain couples TRBV28 to TRBJ1-5; tentative D call: TRBD1 (5 bases). The germline gives CDR1 MDHEN, CDR2 SYDVKM. V was shortened by 8 bases and J by 4 bases, with 18 bases between the two germline ends. CDR3 length: 15 amino acids. CDR3 region: CASGRQQVSNQPQHF. As DNA, the CDR3 is TGTGCCAGCGGACGACAACAGGTATCTAATCAGCCCCAGCATTTT. The entire variable domain, with the rest obtained from reference TRBV28 and TRBJ1-5, is as follows: DVKVTQSSRYLVKRTGEKVFLECVQDMDHENMFWYRQDPGLGLRLIYFSYDVKMKEKGDIPEGYSVSREKKERFSLILESASTNQTSMYLCASGRQQVSNQPQHFGDGTRLSIL.

This clone appeared a few times. The chain joins TRBV18 to TRBJ2-2, with a possible D match to TRBD1 (5 bases). CDR1 is KGHSH, CDR2 LQKENI, per germline. This CDR3 has 14 amino acids. V was pared by 5 bases and J by 5 bases, with 12 bases between. For the CDR3, the DNA is TGTGCCAGCTCATTAGACCAGGGAACCGGGGAGCTGTTTTTT. This gives the protein CASSLDQGTGELFF.

Regarding this clone: In this CDR3 the conserved last residue, phenylalanine or tryptophan, is missing, so a read error is likely. The DNA is left out, because the CDR3 cannot be placed on it with certainty; the CDR3 is given as TCRdb lists it. The CDR3 reads CASSTAGGSAWG. The chain employs TRBV28 and TRBJ1-1; the table's D call, TRBD1, was not checked against the DNA. The CDR3 numbers 12 amino acids, ends counted. Germline V gene data show CDR1 as MDHEN and CDR2 as SYDVKM.

This clone has more than one count but fewer than ten. The CDR3 DNA sequence: TGTGCCAGCAGTGGCCTTATAGTGCCCCACTCTGGAAACACCATATATTTT. This gives the protein CASSGLIVPHSGNTIYF. V gene TRBV6-1 combines with J gene TRBJ1-3; no clear D. The CDR3 runs to 17 residues. Germline V gene lookup returns CDR1 MNHNS and CDR2 SASEGT. Trimming removed 4 bases at V and 0 bases at J, with 16 bases between.

This clone was observed a few times. V gene TRBV7-9 combines with J gene TRBJ2-1; 10 bases are a match to TRBD2. CDR1 is SEHNR and CDR2 is FQNEAQ in the germline V gene (reference sequence). V shed 1 base and J 7 bases; nucleotides not matched to a gene: 4. This CDR3 spans 15 amino acids. The CDR3 loop reads CASSLGLAGVNEQFF. The DNA for the CDR3 is TGTGCCAGCAGCTTAGGTCTAGCGGGAGTTAATGAGCAGTTCTTC.

CDR3 sequence: CAWSVDRGNSPLHF. Written as DNA, the CDR3 is TGTGCCTGGAGTGTAGACAGGGGGAATTCACCCCTCCACTTT. V and J are TRBV30 and TRBJ1-6, with TRBD1 identical over 9 bases. Germline lookup yields CDR1 GTSNPN and CDR2 SVGIG (reference sequence). V lost 0 bases, J lost 7 bases, and 1 base stayed unmatched. This CDR3 spans 14 amino acids.

The table lists this clone with a few counts. V gene TRBV4-3 combines with J gene TRBJ2-5; tentatively, D is TRBD2 (6 bases). Looked up from germline, CDR1 is LGHNA and CDR2 is YSLEER. This CDR3 is 15 amino acids long. V was pared by 2 bases and J by 0 bases, with 10 bases between. DNA of the CDR3: TGCGCCAGCAGCCAATTCTTAGCGGACCAAGAGACCCAGTACTTC. This sequence encodes CASSQFLADQETQYF.

This clone has a handful of counts. The chain has TRBV28 and TRBJ2-3, with 10 nucleotides matching TRBD2. With V trimmed by 1 base and J by 7 bases, 5 bases remained unmatched. The germline V gene encodes CDR1 MDHEN and CDR2 SYDVKM. This CDR3 is built from 15 residues. The CDR3 DNA reads TGTGCCAGCAGTTTATTTAGCGGGAGGTCAAATACGCAGTATTTT. Encoded protein: CASSLFSGRSNTQYF.

The genes are TRBV11-1 and TRBJ2-1; perhaps TRBD2 as D (5 bases). V was cut by 5 bases and J by 6 bases, with 20 bases left in between. This CDR3 comprises 16 residues. Germline-derived CDR1 and CDR2 are SGHAT and FQDESV (reference sequence). DNA of the CDR3: TGTGCCAGCAGCAGCTTAGTCACTAGAGGCCCCAATGAGCAGTTCTTC. This sequence encodes CASSSLVTRGPNEQFF.

The CDR3 bases are TGTGCCAGCAGCCCGCGGGTCGTTCCCCCCGGGGAGCTGTTTTTT. As protein: CASSPRVVPPGELFF. The gene calls are TRBV7-9 and TRBJ2-2, with D perhaps matching TRBD2 (5 bases). The CDR3 extends over 15 amino acids. Germline lookup yields CDR1 SEHNR and CDR2 FQNEAQ (reference sequence). Trimming pared 5 bases from V and 6 bases from J, leaving 16 bases between.